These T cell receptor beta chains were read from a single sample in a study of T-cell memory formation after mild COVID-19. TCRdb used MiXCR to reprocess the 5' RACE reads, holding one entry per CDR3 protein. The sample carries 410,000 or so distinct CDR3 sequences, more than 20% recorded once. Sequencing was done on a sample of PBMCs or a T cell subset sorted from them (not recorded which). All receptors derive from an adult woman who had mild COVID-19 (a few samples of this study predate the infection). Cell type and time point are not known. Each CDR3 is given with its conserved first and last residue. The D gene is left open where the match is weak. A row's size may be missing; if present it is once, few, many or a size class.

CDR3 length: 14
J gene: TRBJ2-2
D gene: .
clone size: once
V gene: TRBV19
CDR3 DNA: TGTGCCAGTAGTATGGGCCTTTGGACCGGGGATCTGTTTTTT
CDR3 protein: CASSMGLWTGDLFF

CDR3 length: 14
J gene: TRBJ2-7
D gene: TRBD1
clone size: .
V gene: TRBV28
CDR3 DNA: TGTGCCAGCAGTTTCGGACAGGGCGGTAACGAGCAGTACTTC
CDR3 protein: CASSFGQGGNEQYF

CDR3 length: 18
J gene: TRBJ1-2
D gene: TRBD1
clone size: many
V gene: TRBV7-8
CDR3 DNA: TGTGCCAGCAGCTTAGGGGAGACAGGGTTTGCGCACCTGAGAGGCTACACCTTC
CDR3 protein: CASSLGETGFAHLRGYTF

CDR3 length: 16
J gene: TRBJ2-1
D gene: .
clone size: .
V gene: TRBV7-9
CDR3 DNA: TGTGCCAGCAGCTTAGTTGGCACCGAGAAATACAATGAGCAGTTCTTC
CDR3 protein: CASSLVGTEKYNEQFF

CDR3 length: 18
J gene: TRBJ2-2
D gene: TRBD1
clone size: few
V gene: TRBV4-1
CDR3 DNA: TGCGCCAGCAGCCAGTCCGGGACAGGGGGGCTGGGAGCCGGGGAGCTGTTTTTT
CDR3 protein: CASSQSGTGGLGAGELFF

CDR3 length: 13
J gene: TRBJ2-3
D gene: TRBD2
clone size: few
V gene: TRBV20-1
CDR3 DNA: TGCAGTGCCGCAGCGGGGTACACAGATACGCAGTATTTT
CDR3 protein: CSAAAGYTDTQYF

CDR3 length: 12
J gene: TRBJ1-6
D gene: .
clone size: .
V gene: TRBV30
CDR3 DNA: TGTGCCTGGGGACGCCGGAATTCACCCCTCCACTTT
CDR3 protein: CAWGRRNSPLHF

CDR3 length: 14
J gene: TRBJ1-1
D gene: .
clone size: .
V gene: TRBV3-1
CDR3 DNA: TGTGCCAGCAGCCAGATCGGGATTAACACTGAAGCTTTCTTT
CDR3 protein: CASSQIGINTEAFF

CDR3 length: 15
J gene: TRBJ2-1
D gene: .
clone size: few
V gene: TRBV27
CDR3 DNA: TGTGCCAGCAGTCCCGCGCCTAGCGCCTACAATGAGCAGTTCTTC
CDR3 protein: CASSPAPSAYNEQFF

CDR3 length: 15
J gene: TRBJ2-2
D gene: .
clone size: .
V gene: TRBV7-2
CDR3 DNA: TGTGCCAGCAGCTTAGGCAGTATGAACACCGGGGAGCTGTTTTTT
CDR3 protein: CASSLGSMNTGELFF

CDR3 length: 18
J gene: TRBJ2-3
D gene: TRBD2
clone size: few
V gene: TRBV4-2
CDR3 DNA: TGTGCCAGCAGCCAAGATCGCTGGGGGGGAGCTAGCACAGATACGCAGTATTTT
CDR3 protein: CASSQDRWGGASTDTQYF

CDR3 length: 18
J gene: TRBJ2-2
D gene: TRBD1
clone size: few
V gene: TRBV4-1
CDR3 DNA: TGCGCCAGCAGCCAAGCCCTCGGACAGGGGGCGAACACCGGGGAGCTGTTTTTT
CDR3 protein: CASSQALGQGANTGELFF

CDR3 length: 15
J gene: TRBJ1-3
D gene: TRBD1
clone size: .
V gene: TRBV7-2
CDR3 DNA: TGTGCCAGCAGCATGTCCGGGACAGGGCATGGGACCATATATTTT
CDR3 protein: CASSMSGTGHGTIYF

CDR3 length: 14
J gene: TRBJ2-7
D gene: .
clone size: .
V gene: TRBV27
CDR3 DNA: TGTGCCAGCAGTCCCGCGAGGAAATCTGGCGAGCAGTACTTC
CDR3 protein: CASSPARKSGEQYF

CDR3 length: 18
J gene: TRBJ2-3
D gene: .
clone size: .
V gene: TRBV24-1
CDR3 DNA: TGTGCCACCAGTGATTTGCGAGGGGGGCAGGGTAGCACAGATACGCAGTATTTT
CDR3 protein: CATSDLRGGQGSTDTQYF

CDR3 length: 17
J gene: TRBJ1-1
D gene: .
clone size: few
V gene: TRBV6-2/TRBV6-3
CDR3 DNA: TGTGCCAGCAGTGCCATTGTGGCGGGTGATAGAAACACTGAAGCTTTCTTT
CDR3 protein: CASSAIVAGDRNTEAFF

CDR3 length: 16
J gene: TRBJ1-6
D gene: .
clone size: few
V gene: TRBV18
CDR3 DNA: TGTGCCAGCTCACCACGGTCCGGAGGTGGAAATTCACCCCTCCACTTT
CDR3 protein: CASSPRSGGGNSPLHF

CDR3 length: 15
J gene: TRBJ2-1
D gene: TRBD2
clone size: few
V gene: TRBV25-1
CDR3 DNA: TGTGCCAGTCGAGGACTAGCGGTCACCTACAATGAGCAGTTCTTC
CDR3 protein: CASRGLAVTYNEQFF

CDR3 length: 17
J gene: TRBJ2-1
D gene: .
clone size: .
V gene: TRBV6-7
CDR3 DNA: TGTGCCAGCAGTTACTCGGTCACAACTTACTCCTACAATGAGCAGTTCTTC
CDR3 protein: CASSYSVTTYSYNEQFF

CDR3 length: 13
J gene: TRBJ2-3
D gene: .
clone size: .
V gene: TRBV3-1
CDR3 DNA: TGTGCCAGCAGCCAAGATTTCGCAGATACGCAGTATTTT
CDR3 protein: CASSQDFADTQYF

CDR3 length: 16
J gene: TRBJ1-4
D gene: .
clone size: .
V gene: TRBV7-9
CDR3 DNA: TGTGCCAGCAGCTTAGCGGGGAGTACAACTAATGAAAAACTGTTTTTT
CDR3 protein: CASSLAGSTTNEKLFF

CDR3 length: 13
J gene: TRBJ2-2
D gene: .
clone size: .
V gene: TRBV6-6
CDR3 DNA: TGTGCCAGCGCCGCCGGCGTCACCGGGGAGCTGTTTTTT
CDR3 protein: CASAAGVTGELFF

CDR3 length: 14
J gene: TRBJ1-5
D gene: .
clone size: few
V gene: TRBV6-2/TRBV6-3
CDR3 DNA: TGTGCCAGCAGTTACGGCGGAGATCATCAGCCCCAGCATTTT
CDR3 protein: CASSYGGDHQPQHF

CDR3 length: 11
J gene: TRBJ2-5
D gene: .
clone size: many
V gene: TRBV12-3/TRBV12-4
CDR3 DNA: TGTGCCAGCAGTTTGGCTGAGACCCAGTACTTC
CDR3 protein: CASSLAETQYF